Listed below are T cell receptor beta chains from one sample, sequenced in a study of blood T cell repertoires in COVID-19. Clones were sequenced by immunoSEQ multiplex PCR, and TCRdb holds only the in-frame ones, with some missing. The top ten hold 8% to 13% of the sample, which has 200,000 to 250,000 clones, approximately 78% seen once. The sequencing sample was made of peripheral blood. Every receptor here comes from a woman older than 75 with acute or convalescent COVID-19. The CDR3 runs from the conserved cysteine through the conserved F or W. D genes are given only for firm matches. Expanded clones get a size class; other rows say once, few or many, or leave the size out.

V	J	D	size	length	DNA	CDR3
TRBV19	TRBJ2-1	-	-	18	TGTGCCAGTAGTAAGATAACAGGGTCGGGAAGCTCCTACAATGAGCAGTTCTTC	CASSKITGSGSSYNEQFF
TRBV2	TRBJ1-1	TRBD1	-	15	TGTGCCAGCAGTTCCGGACAGGGATTGTTGACTGAAGCTTTCTTT	CASSSGQGLLTEAFF
TRBV27	TRBJ1-2	-	-	13	TGTGCCAGCAGTTTTTCTCCCGGCTATGGCTACACCTTC	CASSFSPGYGYTF
TRBV7-2	TRBJ2-1	-	-	14	TGTGCCAGCAGCCCTCAATGGACTGTTGATGAGCAGTTCTTC	CASSPQWTVDEQFF
TRBV24-1	TRBJ1-1	TRBD1	-	13	TGTGCCACCAGTGCAGGGGGCTGGACTGAAGCTTTCTTT	CATSAGGWTEAFF
TRBV7-6	TRBJ1-1	TRBD1	-	16	TGTGCCAGCAGCTTCATGGGGGCAGGACAGGGAACAGAAGCTTTCTTT	CASSFMGAGQGTEAFF
TRBV28	TRBJ1-6	-	-	14	TGTGCCAGCACCCGCGAACGGGTTAATTCACCCCTCCACTTT	CASTRERVNSPLHF
TRBV18	TRBJ1-3	TRBD1	-	15	TGTGCCAGCTTGAACGACAGGGGCTCTGGAAACACCATATATTTT	CASLNDRGSGNTIYF
TRBV28	TRBJ2-1	TRBD1	-	15	TGTGCCAGCAGTCCTCCGGGACAGGCGTACAATGAGCAGTTCTTC	CASSPPGQAYNEQFF
TRBV6-2/TRBV6-3	TRBJ1-5	-	-	14	TGTGCCAGCAGTTACCCGGGTGGAAATCAGCCCCAGCATTTT	CASSYPGGNQPQHF
TRBV19	TRBJ1-2	TRBD1	once	16	TGTGCCAGTAGTTCTTTCTGGGACAGCTCTAACTATGGCTACACCTTC	CASSSFWDSSNYGYTF
TRBV5-8	TRBJ2-5	TRBD1	once	13	TGTGCCAGCAGCTTACAGGGGGGAGAGACCCAGTACTTC	CASSLQGGETQYF
TRBV27	TRBJ1-5	TRBD1	-	19	TGTGCCAGCAGTTCAACCCCACCGGGACAGCTATATAGCAATCAGCCCCAGCATTTT	CASSSTPPGQLYSNQPQHF
TRBV7-3	TRBJ2-1	TRBD2	-	16	TGTGCCAGCAGCGCGTATGGACTAGCGGGAGGAGATGAGCAGTTCTTC	CASSAYGLAGGDEQFF
TRBV19	TRBJ1-1	-	-	15	TGTGCCAGTAGTATAGTAACCAGTACCAACACTGAAGCTTTCTTT	CASSIVTSTNTEAFF
TRBV23-1	TRBJ1-4	-	few	12	TGCGCCAGCACAACAGGGTATGAAAAACTGTTTTTT	CASTTGYEKLFF
TRBV15	TRBJ1-4	-	-	15	TGTGCCACCAGCAGAGATTTCGCGCCGGGGGGAAAACTGTTTTTT	CATSRDFAPGGKLFF
TRBV28	TRBJ2-5	TRBD2	-	15	TGTGCCAGCAGTAGACTAGGCGGGAGGGCTGAGACCCAGTACTTC	CASSRLGGRAETQYF
TRBV14	TRBJ2-1	-	few	13	TGTGCCAGCAGCCTCCAACTCGGGAATGAGCAGTTCTTC	CASSLQLGNEQFF
TRBV6-5	TRBJ1-3	-	-	14	TGTGCCAGCACCCCCAGCAGGTCTGGAAACACCATATATTTT	CASTPSRSGNTIYF
TRBV10-3	TRBJ2-7	-	-	13	TGTGCCATCAGTGGGACAGCCACCTACGAGCAGTACTTC	CAISGTATYEQYF
TRBV11-2	TRBJ2-3	TRBD2	-	15	TGTGCCAGCAGGGTGGGGAGCCAGGGAGGGGATACGCAGTATTTT	CASRVGSQGGDTQYF
TRBV7-3	TRBJ2-7	TRBD2	-	15	TGTGCCAGCAGCTCCCGGGTAGCGGGGGTTTCCGAGCAGTACTTC	CASSSRVAGVSEQYF
TRBV5-1	TRBJ1-4	-	few	14	TGCGCCAGCAGCTTGATACAGGGAAATGAAAAACTGTTTTTT	CASSLIQGNEKLFF
TRBV5-5	TRBJ2-7	-	-	14	TGTGCCAGCAGCTACCGGGACACGAACTACGAGCAGTACTTC	CASSYRDTNYEQYF
TRBV13	TRBJ1-3	-	-	14	TGTGCCAGCAGCGATAGGACAGCGGGAAACACCATATATTTT	CASSDRTAGNTIYF
TRBV19	TRBJ2-5	-	-	14	TGTGCCAGTAGTATTGGGCAGGGTCGAGAGACCCAGTACTTC	CASSIGQGRETQYF
TRBV3-1/TRBV3-2	TRBJ2-6	TRBD1	-	14	TGTGCCAGCAGCCAACGACAGGGCACCAACGTCCTGACTTTC	CASSQRQGTNVLTF